These 11 T cell receptor beta chains were sequenced from one sample in a study of shared clonotypes between healthy human individuals. Some clones are missing from TCRdb's copy, which holds only in-frame ones; the method was immunoSEQ multiplex PCR. The sample shows about 99,000 clones, less than 50% of them seen only once. Source material: PBMCs. The source of these receptors is a woman aged 40 to 49 in good health. Some clones in this sample may be carry-over from other donors' samples.

This chain joins TRBV4-2 and TRBJ2-1; D remains ambiguous. The CDR3 is 14 residues long. From germline, CDR1 is LGHNA and CDR2 YNFKEQ. V lost 3 bases, J lost 5 bases, and 11 bases lay in between. CDR3: CASSHNLEDNEQFF. The CDR3 bases are TGTGCCAGCAGCCATAATCTAGAGGACAATGAGCAGTTCTTC.

This clone was detected ten times or more. The CDR3 loop reads CASTNRENTEAFF. The CDR3 nucleotides are TGTGCCAGCACGAACAGGGAGAACACTGAAGCTTTCTTT. The rearrangement uses TRBV5-5 and TRBJ1-1; weak D call: TRBD1 (6 bases). This CDR3 is 13 amino acids long. V lost 6 bases and J 1 base, leaving 10 bases between the germline ends. CDR1 is SGHKS and CDR2 is YYEKEE in the germline V gene (reference sequence).

This clone was counted ten times or more. V and J are TRBV30 and TRBJ2-5; D gene unclear. The CDR3 sequence is 14 residues long. Germline V gene lookup returns CDR1 GTSNPN and CDR2 SVGIG (reference sequence). V was cut by 3 bases and J by 5 bases, with 16 bases left in between. Here the CDR3 reads CAWRTDHITETQYF. The CDR3 nucleotides are TGTGCCTGGAGGACGGACCATATAACGGAGACCCAGTACTTC.

The chain carries TRBV18 and TRBJ2-5; D ambiguous. V was trimmed by 0 bases and J by 1 base, leaving 3 bases between them. Germline V gives CDR1 KGHSH, CDR2 LQKENI. There are 13 residues in the CDR3. The CDR3 spells CASSPPAQETQYF. CDR3 sequence (DNA): TGTGCCAGCTCACCACCGGCCCAAGAGACCCAGTACTTC.

V usage is TRBV18 and J usage is TRBJ2-5; TRBD2 agrees at 8 bases. Germline V gene sequence: CDR1 KGHSH, CDR2 LQKENI. The V and J ends lost 6 bases and 1 base, in that order; junction bases with no gene match: 4. This CDR3 spans 14 amino acids. The CDR3 coding sequence is TGTGCCAGCTCGTCTAGCGGGTTCCAAGAGACCCAGTACTTC. It translates to CASSSSGFQETQYF.

The chain combines TRBV28 with TRBJ1-4; tentative D call: TRBD1 (5 bases). V was clipped by 5 bases and J by 7 bases, with 17 bases between them. Germline CDR1 MDHEN, CDR2 SYDVKM. There are 15 residues in the CDR3. Here the CDR3 DNA reads TGTGCCAGCAGTCCCAATCGGGGGGTGGGTGAAAAACTGTTTTTT. The encoded protein is CASSPNRGVGEKLFF.

The chain is built from TRBV28 and TRBJ1-1, with D tentatively TRBD1 (5 bases). The V end lost 8 bases, the J end lost 1 base, and 8 bases lay between the germline ends. The germline V gene encodes CDR1 MDHEN and CDR2 SYDVKM. This CDR3 spans 12 amino acids. DNA for the CDR3: TGTGCCAGCCGCACAGGGAACACTGAAGCTTTCTTT. Translated, it gives CASRTGNTEAFF.

The chain combines TRBV29-1 with TRBJ1-2, with 8 bases lining up with TRBD1. Germline V gene sequence: CDR1 SQVTM, CDR2 ANQGSEA. The CDR3 has 15 amino acids. J gave up 2 bases and V 0 bases, and 5 bases lay outside the gene matches. CDR3 in amino acids: CSVEDQGARNYGYTF. The CDR3 coding sequence is TGCAGCGTTGAAGATCAGGGGGCGCGAAACTATGGCTACACCTTC.

A few counts support this clone. V is TRBV5-1 and J is TRBJ2-3; D possibly corresponds to TRBD2 (7 bases). Germline CDR1 is SGHRS and CDR2 is YFSETQ. The CDR3 spans 15 residues. The ends were cut back, 0 bases at V and 9 bases at J, with 17 bases in the middle. CDR3 DNA: TGCGCCAGCAGCTTGGGGACAGCCACTAGCGTCACGCAGTATTTT. It is translated as CASSLGTATSVTQYF.

The chain employs TRBV9 and TRBJ1-4, with a possible D match to TRBD1 (6 bases). CDR3 length: 17 amino acids. The ends were cut back, 0 bases at V and 4 bases at J, with 16 bases in the middle. From germline, CDR1 is SGDLS and CDR2 YYNGEE. CDR3 sequence: CASSVGGGRPNNEKLFF. The DNA of the CDR3 is TGTGCCAGCAGCGTAGGTGGGGGCCGCCCAAATAATGAAAAACTGTTTTTT.

The rearrangement joins TRBV11-2 to TRBJ2-1, with D possibly called TRBD1 or TRBD2 (7 bases each). V lost 4 bases and J 9 bases, leaving 19 bases between the germline ends. The germline V gene has CDR1 SGHAT and CDR2 FQNNGV. The CDR3 length is 15 residues. The CDR3 DNA is TGTGCCAGCAGCTCTTCCCCCGGCAGGGGGGGTGAGCAGTTCTTC. It encodes CASSSSPGRGGEQFF.